This TCR beta chain is from a study of graft-versus-host responses after intestinal transplantation. This clone was counted ten times or more. Its target is unknown. V was clipped by 5 bases and J by 6 bases; unmatched bases: 9. The V gene's germline CDR1 is SGHTA and CDR2 FQGNSA. CDR3 length: 15 residues. Clones were read by immunoSEQ multiplex PCR, and TCRdb kept only the in-frame ones, dropping some. The table lists over 100,000 clones, roughly 87% of them singletons. This clonotype was sampled from a human donor who received an intestinal transplant. J is TRBJ2-1 and V is TRBV7-2; 8 bases align to TRBD2. The sample consisted of unstimulated CD4+ T cells sorted from spleen or lymph node cells, taken before intestinal transplant. The CDR3 DNA follows: TGTGCCAGCAGCGAAAGCGGGAGCGGGGCCAATGAGCAGTTCTTC. It encodes CASSESGSGANEQFF.